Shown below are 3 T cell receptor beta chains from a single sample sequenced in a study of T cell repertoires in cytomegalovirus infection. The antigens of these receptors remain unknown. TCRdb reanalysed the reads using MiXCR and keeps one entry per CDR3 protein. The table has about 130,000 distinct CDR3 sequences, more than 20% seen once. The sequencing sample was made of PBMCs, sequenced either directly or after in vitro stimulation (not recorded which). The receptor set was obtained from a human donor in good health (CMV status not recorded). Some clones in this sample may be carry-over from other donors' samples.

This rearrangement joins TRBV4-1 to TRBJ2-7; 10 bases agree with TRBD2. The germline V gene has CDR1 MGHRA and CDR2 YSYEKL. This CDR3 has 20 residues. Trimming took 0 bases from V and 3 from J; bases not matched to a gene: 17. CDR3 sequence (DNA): TGCGCCAGCAGCCAAGAAGTATCCGCGGGTAAGCGGGAGGGTAGCTACGAGCAGTACTTC. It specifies CASSQEVSAGKREGSYEQYF.

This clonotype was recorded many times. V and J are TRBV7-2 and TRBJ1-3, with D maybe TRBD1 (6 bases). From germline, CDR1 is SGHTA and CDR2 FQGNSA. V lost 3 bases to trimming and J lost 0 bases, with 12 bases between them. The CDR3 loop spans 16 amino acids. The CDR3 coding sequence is TGTGCCAGCAGCTTTTACAGGGCGAACTCTGGAAACACCATATATTTT. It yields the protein CASSFYRANSGNTIYF.

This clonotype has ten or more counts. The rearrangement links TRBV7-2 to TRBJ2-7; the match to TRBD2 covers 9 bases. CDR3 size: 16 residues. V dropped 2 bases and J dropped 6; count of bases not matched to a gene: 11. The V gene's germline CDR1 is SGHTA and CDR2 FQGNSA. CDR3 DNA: TGTGCCAGCAGCTTATATGCGGGAGGGCCTCCTGGCGAGCAGTACTTC. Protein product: CASSLYAGGPPGEQYF.